These T cell receptor beta chains were read from a single sample in a study of blood T cell repertoires in COVID-19. Repertoires were generated with immunoSEQ multiplex PCR, while TCRdb's copy carries only in-frame clones and drops some. The table includes about 220,000 clones, 83% detected once. Sequenced: PBMCs or T cells enriched from blood (not recorded which). The origin of the receptors is a woman aged 40 to 50 who had been exposed to COVID-19. CDR3s include the opening cysteine and the closing phenylalanine or tryptophan. The D gene is left open where the match is weak. Expanded clones are given a class, and other clones once, few, many or no size at all.

TRBJ2-7 | 14 | TRBV18 | NA | NA | TGTGCCAGCTCACCGAGGACAGAACACTACGAGCAGTACTTC | CASSPRTEHYEQYF
TRBJ2-6 | 20 | TRBV5-4 | NA | NA | TGTGCCAGCAGCTTGGTGGTTTGGCGGGCGTCAATGTCGGCGGCCAACGTCCTGACTTTC | CASSLVVWRASMSAANVLTF
TRBJ1-4 | 10 | TRBV29-1 | many | NA | TGCAGCGTTGTGGCTGAAAAACTGTTTTTT | CSVVAEKLFF
TRBJ2-1 | 15 | TRBV7-9 | NA | TRBD2 | TGTGCCAGCAGGCCGAATCGGGTCTCCGGGAGGGAGCAGTTCTTC | CASRPNRVSGREQFF
TRBJ2-3 | 19 | TRBV9 | NA | TRBD2 | TGTGCCAGCAGCGTTTCGACTAGCGGGGGGTCCGGATCCACAGATACGCAGTATTTT | CASSVSTSGGSGSTDTQYF
TRBJ2-6 | 18 | TRBV25-1 | NA | TRBD1 | TGTGCCAGCAGTGAATCCACAGGGGGTAACTCTGGGGCCAACGTCCTGACTTTC | CASSESTGGNSGANVLTF
TRBJ1-1 | 14 | TRBV10-3 | many | TRBD1 | TGTGCCATCAGTGATGACAGGGAAATAACTGAAGCTTTCTTT | CAISDDREITEAFF
TRBJ1-5 | 15 | TRBV5-1 | NA | NA | TGCGCCAGCAGCTTGAACGGTTATAGCAATCAGCCCCAGCATTTT | CASSLNGYSNQPQHF
TRBJ1-6 | 14 | TRBV29-1 | NA | TRBD1 | TGCAGCGTCACCTGGACAGGGGAGGGTTCACCCCTCCACTTT | CSVTWTGEGSPLHF
TRBJ2-5 | 15 | TRBV19 | NA | TRBD1 | TGTGCCAGTAGTATAGAGGGCGGGACAGGGAAGACCCAGTACTTC | CASSIEGGTGKTQYF
TRBJ2-7 | 15 | TRBV19 | NA | TRBD1 | TGTGCCAGCCCGGGACAGGGGACACCCAGTGGGGAGCAGTACTTC | CASPGQGTPSGEQYF
TRBJ1-6 | 16 | TRBV12-5 | NA | TRBD1 | TGTGCTAGTGGTTTGGCCACGACAGGGACTAATTCACCCCTCCACTTT | CASGLATTGTNSPLHF
TRBJ1-2 | 15 | TRBV7-9 | NA | TRBD1 | TGTGCCAGCAGCATTACCGGGACAGGGATCTATGGCTACACCTTC | CASSITGTGIYGYTF